This T cell receptor beta chain was sequenced in a study of T cells in Graves' hyperthyroidism and ophthalmopathy. Study-level findings and limits: Model predictions of ophthalmopathy came a median around 7.1 months before onset.

An absence of ophthalmopathy progression within 18 months meant stable Graves' hyperthyroidism. Uncontrolled infection, other autoimmune disease, pregnancy or lactation excluded patients. PBMCs were collected from an approximately 9.5 ml volume of fresh peripheral blood. This clonotype has only a few counts. The antigen is undetermined. Unmatched junction bases numbered 1, after V lost 5 bases and J lost 0 bases. In germline, CDR1 is SGHRS, CDR2 YFSETQ. CDR3 size: 15 residues. Amplified TCR beta CDR3 regions derived from RNA transcripts. Initially, a first-round RT-PCR of the TCR CDR3 employed the HTBI primer set. TCRdb redid the calling of the multiplex PCR reads with MiXCR, one entry per CDR3 protein. The sample includes about 480,000 distinct CDR3 sequences, around an eighth seen only once; the top ten take over 15%.

The specimen was blood. This chain connects TRBV5-1 to TRBJ2-5; 13 bases agree with TRBD2. This receptor was taken from a woman under 30 with Graves' hyperthyroidism. Here the CDR3 DNA reads TGCGCCAGCAGGGGGACTAGCGGGGACCAAGAGACCCAGTACTTC. This gives the protein CASRGTSGDQETQYF. Combining the CDR3 with reference TRBV5-1 and TRBJ2-5 gives the whole variable domain KAGVTQTPRYLIKTRGQQVTLSCSPISGHRSVSWYQQTPGQGLQFLFEYFSETQRNKGNFPGRFSGRQFSNSRSEMNVSTLELGDSALYLCASRGTSGDQETQYFGPGTRLLVL.